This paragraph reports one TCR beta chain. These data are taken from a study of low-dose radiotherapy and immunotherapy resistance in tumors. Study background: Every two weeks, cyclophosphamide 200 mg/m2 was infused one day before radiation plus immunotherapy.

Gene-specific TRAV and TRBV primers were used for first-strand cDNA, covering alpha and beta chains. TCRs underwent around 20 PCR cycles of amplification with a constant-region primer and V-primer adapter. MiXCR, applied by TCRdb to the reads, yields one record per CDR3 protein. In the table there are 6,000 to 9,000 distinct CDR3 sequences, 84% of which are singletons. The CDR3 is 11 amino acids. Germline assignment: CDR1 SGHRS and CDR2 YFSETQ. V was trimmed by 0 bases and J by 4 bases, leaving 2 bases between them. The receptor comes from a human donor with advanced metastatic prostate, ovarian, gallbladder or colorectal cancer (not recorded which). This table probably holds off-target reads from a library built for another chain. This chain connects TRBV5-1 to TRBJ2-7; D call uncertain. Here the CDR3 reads CASSLDYEQYF. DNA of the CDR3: TGCGCCAGCAGCTTGGATTACGAGCAGTACTTC.